This T cell receptor beta chain is drawn from a study of blood T cell repertoires in COVID-19. Study-wide background: Samples of COVID-19 (acute and convalescent) were obtained from the United States, Italy and Spain. The cDNA or gDNA used as material had been derived from T cells, B-cell-depleted T cells, or PBMCs.

Per the study methods: Amplification of reference gene primers was used by the study to estimate nucleated cell counts. Using immunoSEQ multiplex PCR, the repertoire was profiled, and TCRdb retains in-frame clones only, with some absent. V, J and clone size derive from that table, while D and trimming were established from the DNA sequence. The table includes about 100,000 clones, around 80% detected once. The CDR3 contains 14 residues. Unmatched junction bases numbered 10, after V lost 9 bases and J lost 7 bases. Germline CDR1 is SNHLY and CDR2 is FYNNEI. The specimen was peripheral blood. This receptor was identified in a middle-aged man who had recovered from COVID-19. The chain links TRBV2 to TRBJ2-3; 10 bases map to TRBD2. CDR3 coding DNA: TGTGCCAGGGCGGGGACTAGCGAATCAAATACGCAGTATTTT. This encodes CARAGTSESNTQYF. Using reference TRBV2 and TRBJ2-3 for the parts outside the CDR3, the full variable domain is EPEVTQTPSHQVTQMGQEVILRCVPISNHLYFYWYRQILGQKVEFLVSFYNNEISEKSEIFDDQFSVERPDGSNFTLKIRSTKLEDSAMYFCARAGTSESNTQYFGPGTRLTVL.